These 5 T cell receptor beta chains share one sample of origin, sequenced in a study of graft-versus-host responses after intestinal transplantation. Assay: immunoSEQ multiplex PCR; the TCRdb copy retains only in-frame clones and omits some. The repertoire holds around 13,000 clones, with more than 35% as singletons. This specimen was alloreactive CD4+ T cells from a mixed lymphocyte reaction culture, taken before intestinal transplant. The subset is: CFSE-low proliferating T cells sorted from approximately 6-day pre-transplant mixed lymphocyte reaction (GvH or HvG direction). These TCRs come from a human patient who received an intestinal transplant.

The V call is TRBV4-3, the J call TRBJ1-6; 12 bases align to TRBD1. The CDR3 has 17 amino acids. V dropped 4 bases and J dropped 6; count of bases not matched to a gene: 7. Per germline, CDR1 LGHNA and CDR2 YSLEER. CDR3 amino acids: CASSRGGTGGSNSPLHF. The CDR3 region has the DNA TGCGCCAGCAGCCGCGGGGGGACAGGGGGCAGTAATTCACCCCTCCACTTT.

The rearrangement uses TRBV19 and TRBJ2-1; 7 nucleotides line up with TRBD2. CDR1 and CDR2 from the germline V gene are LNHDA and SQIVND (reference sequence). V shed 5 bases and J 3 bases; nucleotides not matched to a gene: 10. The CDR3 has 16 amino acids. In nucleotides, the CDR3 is TGTGCCAGTAGTCGTTCTAGCGGACAAATCTACAATGAGCAGTTCTTC. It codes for CASSRSSGQIYNEQFF.

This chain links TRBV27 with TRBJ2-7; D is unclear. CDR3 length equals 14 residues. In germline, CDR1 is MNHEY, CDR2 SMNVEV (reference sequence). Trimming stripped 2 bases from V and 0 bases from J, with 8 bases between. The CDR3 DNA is TGTGCCAGCAGTTTAACGCCTAGCTCCTACGAGCAGTACTTC. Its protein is CASSLTPSSYEQYF.

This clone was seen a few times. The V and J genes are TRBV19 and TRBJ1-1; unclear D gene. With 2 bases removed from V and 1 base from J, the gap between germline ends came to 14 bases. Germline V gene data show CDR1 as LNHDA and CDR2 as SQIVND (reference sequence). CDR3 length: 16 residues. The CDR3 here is CASSISPAAANTEAFF. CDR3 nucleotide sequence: TGTGCCAGTAGTATATCACCCGCGGCGGCGAACACTGAAGCTTTCTTT.

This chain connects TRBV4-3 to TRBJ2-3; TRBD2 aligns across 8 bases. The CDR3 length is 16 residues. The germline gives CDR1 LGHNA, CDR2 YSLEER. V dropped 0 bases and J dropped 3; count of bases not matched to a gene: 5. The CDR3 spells CASSQDTQRGTDTQYF. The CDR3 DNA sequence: TGCGCCAGCAGCCAAGATACCCAGCGGGGGACAGATACGCAGTATTTT.